This T cell receptor (beta chain) was captured in a study of spatial heterogeneity in lung cancer. Whole-study findings and limits: Ubiquitous expanded tumor TCRs appeared in blood more at resection than follow-up.

Each molecule of TCR cDNA was tagged with one unique molecular identifier. TCRdb re-analysed the 5' RACE reads in MiXCR, keeping a single row per CDR3 protein. The data contain 75,000 to 85,000 distinct CDR3 sequences, 15% to 20% of them singletons. CDR3 length equals 13 residues. CDR1 and CDR2 (germline): MNHEY, SVGAGI. V was cut by 5 bases and J by 1 base, with 8 bases left in between. The time point denotes: sample taken at primary tumor resection. Unsorted tumor, nontumor lung tissue or cryopreserved PBMC supplied the whole RNA. Donors were some 72 untreated early-stage non-small cell lung cancer patients. As to this clonotype: Its antigen is still unknown.

The chain combines TRBV6-5 with TRBJ1-1; no firm D call. The material was PBMCs, obtained at surgery. The receptor comes from a male donor with early-stage non-small cell lung cancer. DNA of the CDR3: TGTGCCAGCAGTCCGACCCCGAACACTGAAGCTTTCTTT. This gives the protein CASSPTPNTEAFF.